This entry features one T cell receptor beta chain sequence. Its specificity is not known. The sample has other DNA sequences that encode this CDR3 too. This sample was taken from a study of beta chain features in type 1 diabetes. Whole-study findings and limits: Within each of all four CD4+ subsets, Type 1 diabetes patients had TCRB CDR3s that were moderately but significantly shorter. In patients and controls equally, PCR might favor templates that are shorter. Small HLA sub-analyses could not settle whether HLA shapes TCRB rearrangement.

The sequenced template was cDNA made from the entire isolated RNA. Generated by immunoSEQ multiplex PCR, the TCRdb table keeps only in-frame clones and is missing some. This repertoire shows hundreds of thousands of clones, over 12% found once; its top ten account for 0.035% to 0.045%. V was cut by 1 base and J by 0 bases, with 4 bases left in between. The CDR3 covers 13 residues. Per the germline V gene, CDR1 is LGHNA and CDR2 is YSLEER. One heparinised draw, averaging approximately 120 mL, was taken per donor. Sorted CD4+ subsets: naive, central memory, regulatory, stem cell-like memory (CD45RO/CCR7/CD25/CD127/CD95/CD27 panel).

This chain links TRBV4-3 with TRBJ2-7; unclear D gene. The clonotype originates from a man younger than 35 with type 1 diabetes. The sample was naive CD4+ T cells from blood. CDR3 bases: TGCGCCAGCAGCCAAGGGATCTCCTACGAGCAGTACTTC. Protein product: CASSQGISYEQYF.